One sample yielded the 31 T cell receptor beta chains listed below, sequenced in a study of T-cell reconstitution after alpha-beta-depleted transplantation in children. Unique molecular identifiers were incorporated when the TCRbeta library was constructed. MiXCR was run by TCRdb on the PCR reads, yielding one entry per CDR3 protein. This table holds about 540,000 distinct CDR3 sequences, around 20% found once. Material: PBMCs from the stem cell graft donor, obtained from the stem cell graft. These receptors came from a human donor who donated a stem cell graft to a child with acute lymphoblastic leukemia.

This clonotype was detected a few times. CDR3 region: CASSPPTGDYQETQYF. Written as DNA, the CDR3 is TGTGCCAGCTCACCACCGACAGGTGATTACCAAGAGACCCAGTACTTC. V usage is TRBV18 and J usage is TRBJ2-5; a weak D match, TRBD1 (6 bases). The CDR3 is 16 amino acids. Trimming left V 0 bases short and J 0 bases short, with 11 bases between. Germline V lookup: CDR1 KGHSH, CDR2 LQKENI.

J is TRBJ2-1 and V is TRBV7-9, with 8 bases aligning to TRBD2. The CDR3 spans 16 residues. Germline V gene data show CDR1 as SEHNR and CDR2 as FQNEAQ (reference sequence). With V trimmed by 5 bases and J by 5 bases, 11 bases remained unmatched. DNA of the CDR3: TGTGCCAGCAGCCTTACAGTAGCGGGACTAGACAATGAGCAGTTCTTC. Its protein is CASSLTVAGLDNEQFF.

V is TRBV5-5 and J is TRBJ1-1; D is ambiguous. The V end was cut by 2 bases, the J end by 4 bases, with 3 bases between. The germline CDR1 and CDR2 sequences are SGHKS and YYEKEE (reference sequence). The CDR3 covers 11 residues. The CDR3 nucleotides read TGTGCCAGCAGCTTCACCACTGAAGCTTTCTTT. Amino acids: CASSFTTEAFF.

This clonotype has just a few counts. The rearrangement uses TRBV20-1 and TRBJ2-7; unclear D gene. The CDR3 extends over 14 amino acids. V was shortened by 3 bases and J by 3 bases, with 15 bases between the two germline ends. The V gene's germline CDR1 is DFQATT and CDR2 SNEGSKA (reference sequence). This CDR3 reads CSASSSGLDYEQYF. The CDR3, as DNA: TGCAGTGCTAGTTCCAGTGGGCTAGACTACGAGCAGTACTTC.

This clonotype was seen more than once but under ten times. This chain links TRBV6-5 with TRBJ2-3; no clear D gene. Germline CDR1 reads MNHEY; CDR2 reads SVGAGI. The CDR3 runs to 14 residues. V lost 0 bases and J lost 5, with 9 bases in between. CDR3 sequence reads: CASSYSGSGDTQYF. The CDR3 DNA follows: TGTGCCAGCAGTTACTCAGGGTCCGGAGATACGCAGTATTTT.

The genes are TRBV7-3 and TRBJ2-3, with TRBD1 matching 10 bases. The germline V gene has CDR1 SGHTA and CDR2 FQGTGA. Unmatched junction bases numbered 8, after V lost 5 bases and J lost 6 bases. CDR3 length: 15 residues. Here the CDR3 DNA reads TGTGCCAGCAGCCAGACAGGGGGCCTGGCGGATACGCAGTATTTT. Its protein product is CASSQTGGLADTQYF.

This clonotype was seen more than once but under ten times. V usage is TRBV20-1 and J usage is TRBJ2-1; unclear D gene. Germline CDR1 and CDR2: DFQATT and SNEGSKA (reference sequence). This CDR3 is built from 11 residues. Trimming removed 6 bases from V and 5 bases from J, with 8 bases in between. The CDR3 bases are TGCAGTGCCAGCCCGGACAATGAGCAGTTCTTC. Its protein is CSASPDNEQFF.

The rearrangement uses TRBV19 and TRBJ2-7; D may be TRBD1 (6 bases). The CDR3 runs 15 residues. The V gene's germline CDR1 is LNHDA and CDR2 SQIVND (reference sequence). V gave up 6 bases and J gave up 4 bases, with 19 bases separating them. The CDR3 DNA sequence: TGTGCCAGTAGCGACCCTAGGGGGACCGTTTACGAGCAGTACTTC. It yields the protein CASSDPRGTVYEQYF. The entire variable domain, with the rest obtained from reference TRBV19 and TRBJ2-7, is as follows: DGGITQSPKYLFRKEGQNVTLSCEQNLNHDAMYWYRQDPGQGLRLIYYSQIVNDFQKGDIAEGYSVSREKKESFPLTVTSAQKNPTAFYLCASSDPRGTVYEQYFGPGTRLTVT.

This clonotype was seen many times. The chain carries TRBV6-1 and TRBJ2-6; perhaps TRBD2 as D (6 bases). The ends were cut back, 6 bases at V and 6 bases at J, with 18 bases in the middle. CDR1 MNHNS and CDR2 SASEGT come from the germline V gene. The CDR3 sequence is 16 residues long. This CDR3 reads CASSSLGGVKANVLTF. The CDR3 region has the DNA TGTGCCAGCAGCTCCCTTGGCGGGGTAAAGGCCAACGTCCTGACTTTC.

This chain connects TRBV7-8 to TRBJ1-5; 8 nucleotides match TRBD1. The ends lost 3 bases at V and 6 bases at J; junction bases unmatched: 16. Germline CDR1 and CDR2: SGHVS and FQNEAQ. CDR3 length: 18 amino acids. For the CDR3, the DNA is TGTGCCAGCAGCTTTGGTGACAGGGGATTGGGTTCAAGTCAGCCCCAGCATTTT. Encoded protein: CASSFGDRGLGSSQPQHF.

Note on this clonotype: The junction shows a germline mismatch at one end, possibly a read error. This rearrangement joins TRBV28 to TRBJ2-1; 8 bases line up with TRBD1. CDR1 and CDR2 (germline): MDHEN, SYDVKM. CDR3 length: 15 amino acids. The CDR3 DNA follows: TGTGCCAGCAGTTCCCTCGAGCGCCCAGGGGGCCGCTCTGGGTTC. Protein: CASSSLERPGGRSGF.

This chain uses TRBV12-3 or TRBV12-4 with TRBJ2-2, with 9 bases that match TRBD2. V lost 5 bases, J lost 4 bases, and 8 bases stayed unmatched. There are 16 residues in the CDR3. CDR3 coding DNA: TGTGCCAGCAGTCCAGTAGCGGGAGTGGGCACCGGGGAGCTGTTTTTT. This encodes CASSPVAGVGTGELFF.

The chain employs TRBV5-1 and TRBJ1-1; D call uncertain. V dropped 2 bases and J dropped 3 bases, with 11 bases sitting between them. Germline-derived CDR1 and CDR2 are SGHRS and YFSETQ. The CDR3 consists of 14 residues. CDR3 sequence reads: CASSFLLEDTEAFF. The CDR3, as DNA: TGCGCCAGCAGCTTCCTACTAGAAGACACTGAAGCTTTCTTT.

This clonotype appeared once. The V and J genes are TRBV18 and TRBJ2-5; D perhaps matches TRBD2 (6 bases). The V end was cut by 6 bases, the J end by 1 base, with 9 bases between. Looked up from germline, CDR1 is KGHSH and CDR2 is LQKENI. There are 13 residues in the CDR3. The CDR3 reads CASSRGLQETQYF. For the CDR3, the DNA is TGTGCCAGCTCGAGGGGACTCCAAGAGACCCAGTACTTC.

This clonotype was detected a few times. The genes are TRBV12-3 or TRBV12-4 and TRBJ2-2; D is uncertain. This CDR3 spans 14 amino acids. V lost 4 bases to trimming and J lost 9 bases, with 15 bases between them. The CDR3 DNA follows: TGTGCCAGCAGTTCCCATGTTATCGTTTGGGAGCTGTTTTTT. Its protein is CASSSHVIVWELFF.

The CDR3 protein is CASRFGGDAKLFF. The CDR3 coding sequence is TGCGCCAGCAGGTTCGGAGGAGATGCAAAACTGTTTTTT. The V call is TRBV5-1, the J call TRBJ1-4; D ambiguous. Between the trimmed V and J ends, which lost 5 bases and 10 bases, there was a span of 15 bases. Germline assignment: CDR1 SGHRS and CDR2 YFSETQ. This CDR3 is 13 amino acids long.

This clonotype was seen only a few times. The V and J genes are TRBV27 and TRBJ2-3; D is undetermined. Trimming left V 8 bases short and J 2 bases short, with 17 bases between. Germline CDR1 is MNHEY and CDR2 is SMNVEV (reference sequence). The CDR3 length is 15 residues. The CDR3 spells CASRPVWSLTDTQYF. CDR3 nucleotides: TGTGCCAGCCGCCCAGTTTGGAGCCTCACAGATACGCAGTATTTT.

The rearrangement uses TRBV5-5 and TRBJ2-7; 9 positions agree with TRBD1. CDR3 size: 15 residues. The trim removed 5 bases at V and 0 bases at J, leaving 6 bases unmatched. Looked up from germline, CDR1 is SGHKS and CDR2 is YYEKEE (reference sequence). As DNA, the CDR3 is TGTGCCAGCAGTTGGGGACAGGGTTTCTCCTACGAGCAGTACTTC. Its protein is CASSWGQGFSYEQYF.

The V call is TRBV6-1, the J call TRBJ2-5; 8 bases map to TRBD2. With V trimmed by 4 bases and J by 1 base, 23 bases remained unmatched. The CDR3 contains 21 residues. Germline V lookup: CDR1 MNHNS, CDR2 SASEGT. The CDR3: CASSAILTKAGAGLLQETQYF. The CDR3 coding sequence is TGTGCCAGCAGTGCGATTCTGACTAAAGCGGGAGCGGGCCTCCTCCAAGAGACCCAGTACTTC.

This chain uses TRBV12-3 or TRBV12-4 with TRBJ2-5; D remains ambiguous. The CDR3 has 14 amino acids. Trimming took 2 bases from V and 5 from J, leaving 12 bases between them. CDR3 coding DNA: TGTGCCAGCAGTTTACTCCAGCCCGTCGAGACCCAGTACTTC. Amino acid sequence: CASSLLQPVETQYF.

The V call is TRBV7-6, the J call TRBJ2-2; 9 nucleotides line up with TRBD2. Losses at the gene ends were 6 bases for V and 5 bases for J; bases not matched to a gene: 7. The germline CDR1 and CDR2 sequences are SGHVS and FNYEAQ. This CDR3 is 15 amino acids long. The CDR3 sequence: CASSPQLAGTGELFF. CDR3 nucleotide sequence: TGTGCCAGCAGTCCTCAACTAGCGGGTACCGGGGAGCTGTTTTTT.

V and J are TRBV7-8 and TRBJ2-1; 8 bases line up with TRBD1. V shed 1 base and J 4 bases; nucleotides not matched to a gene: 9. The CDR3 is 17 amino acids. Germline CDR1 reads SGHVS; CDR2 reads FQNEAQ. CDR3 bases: TGTGCCAGCAGCTTAGGGCGACAGGGGAAAGGGTACAATGAGCAGTTCTTC. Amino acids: CASSLGRQGKGYNEQFF.

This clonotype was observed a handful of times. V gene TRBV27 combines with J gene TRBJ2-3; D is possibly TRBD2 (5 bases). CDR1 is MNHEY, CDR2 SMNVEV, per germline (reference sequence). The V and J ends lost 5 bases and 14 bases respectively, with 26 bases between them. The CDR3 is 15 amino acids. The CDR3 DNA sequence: TGTGCCAGCAGTCCCAGAGGTCCCTCGGACTTAGAGCCGTATTTT. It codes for CASSPRGPSDLEPYF.

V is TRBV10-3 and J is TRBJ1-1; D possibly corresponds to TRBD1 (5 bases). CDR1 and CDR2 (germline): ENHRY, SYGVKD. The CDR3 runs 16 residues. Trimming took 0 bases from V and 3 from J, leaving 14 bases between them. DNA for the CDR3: TGTGCCATCAGTGAGTCGATTGGGACCCGGGACACTGAAGCTTTCTTT. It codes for CAISESIGTRDTEAFF.

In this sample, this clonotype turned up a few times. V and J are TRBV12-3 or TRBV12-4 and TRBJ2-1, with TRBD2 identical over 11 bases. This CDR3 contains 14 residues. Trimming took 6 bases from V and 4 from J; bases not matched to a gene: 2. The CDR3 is CASRGLAEYNEQFF. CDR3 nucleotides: TGTGCCAGCAGGGGACTAGCGGAGTACAATGAGCAGTTCTTC.

This CDR3 is CASSPGTSGHEQYF. Here the CDR3 DNA reads TGCGCCAGCAGTCCCGGGACTAGCGGCCACGAGCAGTACTTC. The genes are TRBV10-1 and TRBJ2-7; 11 bases align to TRBD2. This CDR3 is built from 14 residues. CDR1 WNHNN and CDR2 SYGVQD come from the germline V gene (reference sequence). V was clipped by 5 bases and J by 5 bases; unmatched bases: 5.

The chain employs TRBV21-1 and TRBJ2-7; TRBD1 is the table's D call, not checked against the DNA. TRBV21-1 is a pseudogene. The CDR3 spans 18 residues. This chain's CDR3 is CASSKVLRELRQGHEQYF. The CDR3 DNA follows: TGTGCCAGCAGCAAAGTTCTTCGTGAGCTGAGACAGGGACACGAGCAGTACTTC.

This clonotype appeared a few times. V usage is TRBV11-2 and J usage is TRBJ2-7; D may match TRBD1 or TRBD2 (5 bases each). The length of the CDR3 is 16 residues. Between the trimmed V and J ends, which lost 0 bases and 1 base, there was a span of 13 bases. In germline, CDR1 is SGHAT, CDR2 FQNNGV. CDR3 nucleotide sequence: TGTGCCAGCAGCTTAGAGGGGGTCCCCGCTTCCTACGAGCAGTACTTC. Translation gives CASSLEGVPASYEQYF.

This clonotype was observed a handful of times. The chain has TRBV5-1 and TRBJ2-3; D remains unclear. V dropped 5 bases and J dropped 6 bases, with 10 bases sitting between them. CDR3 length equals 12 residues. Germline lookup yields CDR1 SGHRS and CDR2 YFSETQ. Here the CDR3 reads CASRKLADTQYF. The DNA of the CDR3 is TGCGCCAGCAGAAAACTTGCGGATACGCAGTATTTT.

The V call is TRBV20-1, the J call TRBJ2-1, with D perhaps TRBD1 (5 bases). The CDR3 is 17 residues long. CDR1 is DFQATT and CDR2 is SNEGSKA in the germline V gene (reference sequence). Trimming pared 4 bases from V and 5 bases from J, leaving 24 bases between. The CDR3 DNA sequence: TGCAGTGCTACGAACACGGTGGGGCGTCCTGGGGACAATGAGCAGTTCTTC. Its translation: CSATNTVGRPGDNEQFF.

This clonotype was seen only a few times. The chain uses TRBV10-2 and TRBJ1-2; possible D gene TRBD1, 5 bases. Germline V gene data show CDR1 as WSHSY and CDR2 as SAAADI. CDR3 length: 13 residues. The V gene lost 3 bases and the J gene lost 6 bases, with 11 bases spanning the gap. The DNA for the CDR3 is TGCGCCAGCAGTGACACCAGGGCGGATGGCTACACCTTC. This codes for CASSDTRADGYTF.